This T cell receptor (beta chain) appears in the sequencing data of a study of T cell repertoires in cytomegalovirus infection. Turning to the study itself: Both a matching HLA type and CMV infection were indicated by public TCR beta signatures. Overall study results and limits: Frequencies of public TCR beta families were cumulated, and this identified carriers of CMV plus the relevant HLA. HLA-C-restricted CMV-specific TCR beta clonotypes were dominant in the ex vivo response.

CDR3 length: 12 residues. The V end lost 7 bases, the J end lost 11 bases, and 17 bases lay between the germline ends. Looked up from germline, CDR1 is MGHDK and CDR2 is SYGVNS. MiXCR, run by TCRdb on the reads, gives a single entry per CDR3 protein. The table lists 150,000 to 200,000 distinct CDR3 sequences, roughly 27% of them singletons. With respect to this clonotype: No antigen is known for it.

This clonotype was obtained from a human donor in good health (CMV status not recorded). Some clones in this sample may be carry-over from other donors' samples. The chain employs TRBV25-1 and TRBJ1-1; TRBD1 might be the D (5 bases). The sequencing input was PBMCs. The CDR3 bases are TGTGCCAGCACCCAGGGATTGGGGAAGGCTTTCTTT. Residues: CASTQGLGKAFF. The full variable domain, rest sourced from reference TRBV25-1 and TRBJ1-1, is EADIYQTPRYLVIGTGKKITLECSQTMGHDKMYWYQQDPGMELHLIHYSYGVNSTEKGDLSSESTVSRIRTEHFPLTLESARPSHTSQYLCASTQGLGKAFFGQGTRLTVV.